These T cell receptor beta chains were read from a single sample in a study of spatial heterogeneity in lung cancer. TCRdb re-analysed the 5' RACE reads in MiXCR, keeping a single row per CDR3 protein. The sample has more than 30,000 distinct CDR3 sequences, about 10% seen once. This sample comprised PBMCs, obtained at follow-up. These receptors came from a female donor with early-stage non-small cell lung cancer. The CDR3 runs from the conserved cysteine through the conserved F or W. Fields, in order: V gene, J gene, clone size, D gene, CDR3 DNA, CDR3 protein. D genes are given only for firm matches. Only part of the rows carry a size: once, few, many, or a class if the clone is expanded.

v_gene: TRBV24-1; j_gene: TRBJ2-2; abundance: many; d_gene: .; CDR3nt: TGTGCCACCAGTGACCCCCCCGGGGAGCTGTTTTTT; CDR3aa: CATSDPPGELFF
v_gene: TRBV6-2/TRBV6-3; j_gene: TRBJ2-7; abundance: many; d_gene: .; CDR3nt: TGTGCCAGCAGTTACCTCCGAACTGGCGGGGTATCCTACGAGCAGTACTTC; CDR3aa: CASSYLRTGGVSYEQYF
v_gene: TRBV18; j_gene: TRBJ2-5; abundance: many; d_gene: .; CDR3nt: TGTGCCAGCTCACCACAGGGCGGAGAGACCCAGTACTTC; CDR3aa: CASSPQGGETQYF
v_gene: TRBV20-1; j_gene: TRBJ1-4; abundance: .; d_gene: .; CDR3nt: TGCAGTGCTACTACCCTCGGTGAAAAACTGTTTTTT; CDR3aa: CSATTLGEKLFF
v_gene: TRBV6-2/TRBV6-3; j_gene: TRBJ2-7; abundance: .; d_gene: .; CDR3nt: TGTGCCAGCACCAATAAGGGAGGGGGCGAGCAGTACTTC; CDR3aa: CASTNKGGGEQYF
v_gene: TRBV25-1; j_gene: TRBJ2-5; abundance: few; d_gene: .; CDR3nt: TGTGCCAGCAGTGAATTTGTCAGGGAGACCCAGTACTTC; CDR3aa: CASSEFVRETQYF
v_gene: TRBV5-1; j_gene: TRBJ2-7; abundance: .; d_gene: .; CDR3nt: TGCGCCAGCAGCTTGAGAGGACAGTACGAGCAGTACTTC; CDR3aa: CASSLRGQYEQYF
v_gene: TRBV3-1; j_gene: TRBJ2-2; abundance: many; d_gene: TRBD2; CDR3nt: TGTGCCAGCAGCCAAAGGGGGTCTAGCGGGGTCGGTTCCGGGGAGCTGTTTTTT; CDR3aa: CASSQRGSSGVGSGELFF
v_gene: TRBV23-1; j_gene: TRBJ2-2; abundance: .; d_gene: .; CDR3nt: TGCGCCAGCAGTCAATCCCGGGGAGCTGTTTTT; CDR3aa: CASSQSRGAVF
v_gene: TRBV28; j_gene: TRBJ1-1; abundance: few; d_gene: .; CDR3nt: TGTGCCAGCACCCTCCCCGGAGGGGGCACTGAAGCTTTCTTT; CDR3aa: CASTLPGGGTEAFF
v_gene: TRBV20-1; j_gene: TRBJ2-7; abundance: .; d_gene: TRBD1; CDR3nt: TGCAGTGCTAGAGCCGGGACAGGGGCCATATACGAGCAGTACTTC; CDR3aa: CSARAGTGAIYEQYF
v_gene: TRBV29-1; j_gene: TRBJ1-2; abundance: many; d_gene: .; CDR3nt: TGCAGCGTTGATTATCCCCTGGATGGCTACACCTTC; CDR3aa: CSVDYPLDGYTF
v_gene: TRBV7-2; j_gene: TRBJ2-2; abundance: many; d_gene: TRBD1; CDR3nt: TGTGCCAGCAGAGAGGGACAGGCAAGCACCGGGGAGCTGTTTTTT; CDR3aa: CASREGQASTGELFF
v_gene: TRBV3-2; j_gene: TRBJ1-5; abundance: .; d_gene: .; CDR3nt: TGTGCCAGCAGCCAAGGGGGGAAGCGCAATCAGCCCCAGCATTTT; CDR3aa: CASSQGGKRNQPQHF
v_gene: TRBV7-8; j_gene: TRBJ2-7; abundance: .; d_gene: .; CDR3nt: TGTGCCAGCAGCTTAGTGGAACGACAGACAACCAGCGAGCAGTACTTC; CDR3aa: CASSLVERQTTSEQYF
v_gene: TRBV28; j_gene: TRBJ2-3; abundance: many; d_gene: .; CDR3nt: TGTGCCAGTGGGAGACATACGCAGTATTTT; CDR3aa: CASGRHTQYF
v_gene: TRBV20-1; j_gene: TRBJ2-7; abundance: many; d_gene: TRBD2; CDR3nt: TGCAGTGCTAGCACGGAGCTCGGGGGGGACTCCTACGAGCAGTACTTC; CDR3aa: CSASTELGGDSYEQYF
v_gene: TRBV29-1; j_gene: TRBJ2-1; abundance: many; d_gene: .; CDR3nt: TGCAGCGTTGAATCCGGGACAAGCTCCTACAATGAGCAGTTCTTC; CDR3aa: CSVESGTSSYNEQFF
v_gene: TRBV13; j_gene: TRBJ2-7; abundance: .; d_gene: .; CDR3nt: TGTGCCAGCAGCTTTGGTAGAACCTACGAGCAGTACTTC; CDR3aa: CASSFGRTYEQYF
v_gene: TRBV28; j_gene: TRBJ2-7; abundance: .; d_gene: .; CDR3nt: TGTGCCAGCAGTTTCAATCCAGACACCGAGCAGTACTTC; CDR3aa: CASSFNPDTEQYF
v_gene: TRBV12-3/TRBV12-4; j_gene: TRBJ2-7; abundance: many; d_gene: .; CDR3nt: TGTGCCAGCAGTTTTGCTATCGGGGAGCAGTACTTC; CDR3aa: CASSFAIGEQYF
v_gene: TRBV29-1; j_gene: TRBJ2-7; abundance: many; d_gene: TRBD1; CDR3nt: TGCAGCGTTCTTACAGGGGGCGGCTACGAGCAGTACTTC; CDR3aa: CSVLTGGGYEQYF
v_gene: TRBV28; j_gene: TRBJ2-7; abundance: many; d_gene: TRBD1; CDR3nt: TGTGCCAGCAGTATTCCGGACAGGGCTTTCGAGCAGTACTTC; CDR3aa: CASSIPDRAFEQYF
v_gene: TRBV7-9; j_gene: TRBJ2-6; abundance: many; d_gene: .; CDR3nt: TGTGCCAGCAGCTTGCAGAGCTCTGGGGCCAACGTCCTGACTTTC; CDR3aa: CASSLQSSGANVLTF
v_gene: TRBV9; j_gene: TRBJ1-2; abundance: few; d_gene: .; CDR3nt: TGTGCCAGCAGTAATTCTAACTATGGCTACACCTTC; CDR3aa: CASSNSNYGYTF
v_gene: TRBV5-1; j_gene: TRBJ2-7; abundance: few; d_gene: TRBD2; CDR3nt: TGCGCCAGCAGCTCGCGGGAGGGACCCTACGAGCAGTACTTC; CDR3aa: CASSSREGPYEQYF
v_gene: TRBV5-1; j_gene: TRBJ2-1; abundance: few; d_gene: .; CDR3nt: TGCGCCAGCAGCTCCTCCGGGACTTTTCTTTACAATGAGCAGTTCTTC; CDR3aa: CASSSSGTFLYNEQFF
v_gene: TRBV28; j_gene: TRBJ2-5; abundance: many; d_gene: TRBD2; CDR3nt: TGTGCCAGCAGTGATAGCGGGGAGAGCTTCCAAGAGACCCAGTACTTC; CDR3aa: CASSDSGESFQETQYF
v_gene: TRBV28; j_gene: TRBJ1-4; abundance: .; d_gene: .; CDR3nt: TGTGCCAGTAGCCCGGGACGGGAGAATGAAAAACTGTTTTTT; CDR3aa: CASSPGRENEKLFF
v_gene: TRBV6-1; j_gene: TRBJ1-5; abundance: .; d_gene: .; CDR3nt: TGTGCCAGCAGTGCAGTTTCAGGGGTTATCAATCAGCCCCAGCATTTT; CDR3aa: CASSAVSGVINQPQHF
v_gene: TRBV25-1; j_gene: TRBJ2-5; abundance: many; d_gene: .; CDR3nt: TGTGCCAGCAGTGAATATCAAGGGGAGACCCAGTACTTC; CDR3aa: CASSEYQGETQYF
v_gene: TRBV19; j_gene: TRBJ1-1; abundance: many; d_gene: .; CDR3nt: TGTGCCAGTATACGGGAAAGAGGAACTGAAGCTTTCTTT; CDR3aa: CASIRERGTEAFF
v_gene: TRBV6-5; j_gene: TRBJ2-2; abundance: few; d_gene: .; CDR3nt: TGTGCCACCCAGGGGGGCCCGAACACCGGGGAGCTGTTTTTT; CDR3aa: CATQGGPNTGELFF
v_gene: TRBV29-1; j_gene: TRBJ1-2; abundance: few; d_gene: .; CDR3nt: TGCAGCGCTCTAAACAGGGATTGGGGCTACACCTTC; CDR3aa: CSALNRDWGYTF
v_gene: TRBV2; j_gene: TRBJ2-2; abundance: many; d_gene: .; CDR3nt: TGTGCCAGCAGCCCCGGTAACACCGGGGAGCTGTTTTTT; CDR3aa: CASSPGNTGELFF
v_gene: TRBV5-1; j_gene: TRBJ1-2; abundance: few; d_gene: TRBD1; CDR3nt: TGCGCCAGCAGCGCCACCGGGACAGGTCGATATGGCTACACCTTC; CDR3aa: CASSATGTGRYGYTF
v_gene: TRBV4-2; j_gene: TRBJ1-6; abundance: many; d_gene: .; CDR3nt: TGTGCCAGCAGCCAAGGAATGAATTCACCCCTCCACTTT; CDR3aa: CASSQGMNSPLHF
v_gene: TRBV4-1; j_gene: TRBJ2-5; abundance: few; d_gene: TRBD2; CDR3nt: TGCGCCAGCAGCAGAGGGACTAGTGAGACCCAGTACTTC; CDR3aa: CASSRGTSETQYF
v_gene: TRBV20-1; j_gene: TRBJ1-4; abundance: medium-sized; d_gene: .; CDR3nt: TGCAGTGCTCGGGGCGTTGAAAAACTGTTTTTT; CDR3aa: CSARGVEKLFF
v_gene: TRBV2; j_gene: TRBJ2-3; abundance: many; d_gene: .; CDR3nt: TGTGCCAGCAGCTCCGCGGGGGCTCACACAGATACGCAGTATTTT; CDR3aa: CASSSAGAHTDTQYF